This passage covers 29 T cell receptor beta chains from one sample sequenced in a study of regulatory T cells in long-lasting Graves disease. The time point denotes: persistent/refractory GD, antithyroid drugs over 5 years with positive TRAb. Researchers made the TCR library from RNA that was extracted from PBMCs. CDR3-region Arm-PCR and iRepertoire HTBI primers produced the TCR beta libraries. MiXCR was run by TCRdb on the multiplex PCR reads, yielding one entry per CDR3 protein. The table shows around 430,000 distinct CDR3 sequences, with 22% occurring only once. The input for sequencing was peripheral blood mononuclear cells (PBMCs), taken when the disease was refractory, from a patient treated with antithyroid drugs. The receptors here all came from a female donor with Graves disease.

The V gene is TRBV25-1, the J gene TRBJ2-1; D is possibly TRBD2 (6 bases). V was trimmed by 1 base and J by 4 bases, leaving 8 bases between them. CDR1 is MGHDK and CDR2 is SYGVNS in the germline V gene. The CDR3 consists of 14 residues. The CDR3 DNA sequence: TGTGCCAGCAGTGAATTCGGGGGATACAATGAGCAGTTCTTC. Its protein product is CASSEFGGYNEQFF. The whole variable domain, remainder taken from reference TRBV25-1 and TRBJ2-1, is EADIYQTPRYLVIGTGKKITLECSQTMGHDKMYWYQQDPGMELHLIHYSYGVNSTEKGDLSSESTVSRIRTEHFPLTLESARPSHTSQYLCASSEFGGYNEQFFGPGTRLTVL.

This clonotype was seen more than once but under ten times. The V gene is TRBV7-9, the J gene TRBJ1-5; 7 positions agree with TRBD1. Looked up from germline, CDR1 is SEHNR and CDR2 is FQNEAQ (reference sequence). The CDR3 extends over 17 amino acids. V lost 5 bases to trimming and J lost 0 bases; unmatched junction nucleotides: 10. Written as DNA, the CDR3 is TGTGCCAGCAGCCCCGGGACAGCCAGCAATAGCAATCAGCCCCAGCATTTT. As protein: CASSPGTASNSNQPQHF.

This clonotype has at least ten counts. The chain's CDR3 is CSVGLAGGLSYEQYF. Written as DNA, the CDR3 is TGCAGCGTGGGGCTAGCGGGAGGTCTCTCCTACGAGCAGTACTTC. The chain carries TRBV29-1 and TRBJ2-7; TRBD2 matches 11 bases. Trimming took 6 bases from V and 0 from J; bases not matched to a gene: 7. Germline V gene sequence: CDR1 SQVTM, CDR2 ANQGSEA. The CDR3 is made up of 15 amino acids.

This clonotype was counted a few times. The chain couples TRBV7-2 to TRBJ2-1; the D gene is possibly TRBD2 (6 bases). CDR1 SGHTA and CDR2 FQGNSA come from the germline V gene. The CDR3 has 13 amino acids. The V end was cut by 4 bases, the J end by 7 bases, with 11 bases between. As DNA, the CDR3 is TGTGCCAGCAGCTCCCCCCGGGGGAATGAGCAGTTCTTC. Amino acids: CASSSPRGNEQFF.

The CDR3 nucleotides read TGTGCCAGCAGCCGAACGACAGGGAGAGTTGCCGAGCAGTACTTC. Protein: CASSRTTGRVAEQYF. J is TRBJ2-7 and V is TRBV11-3; 7 bases match TRBD1. With 5 bases clipped from V and 6 bases from J, the junction kept 13 bases outside the gene matches. Germline values: CDR1 SGHNT, CDR2 YENEEA. This CDR3 has 15 residues.

In this sample, this clonotype turned up many times. The chain carries TRBV28 and TRBJ2-5; D could derive from TRBD1 or TRBD2 (5 bases each). Trimming took 5 bases from V and 2 from J, leaving 9 bases between them. Per the germline V gene, CDR1 is MDHEN and CDR2 is SYDVKM. This CDR3 has 13 amino acids. Here the CDR3 reads CASSEGRQETQYF. In DNA form, the CDR3 reads TGTGCCAGCAGTGAGGGACGGCAAGAGACCCAGTACTTC.

This clonotype came up a few times. The rearrangement joins TRBV29-1 to TRBJ2-2, with 7 bases identical to TRBD1. Germline V gives CDR1 SQVTM, CDR2 ANQGSEA. The CDR3 totals 16 residues. V shed 7 bases, J shed 2 bases, and the junction held 13 bases outside the gene matches. The CDR3 is CSATKRTGHNTGELFF. Here the CDR3 DNA reads TGCAGCGCCACTAAAAGGACAGGACACAACACCGGGGAGCTGTTTTTT.

The chain links TRBV20-1 to TRBJ1-5; 8 positions match TRBD1. Per the germline V gene, CDR1 is DFQATT and CDR2 is SNEGSKA (reference sequence). The V gene end was trimmed by 4 bases and the J gene end by 4 bases; junction bases not matched to a gene: 3. CDR3 length: 13 residues. CDR3 residues: CSAKTGGNQPQHF. CDR3 nucleotide sequence: TGCAGTGCTAAAACAGGGGGGAATCAGCCCCAGCATTTT.

This clonotype was found many times. The chain links TRBV12-3 or TRBV12-4 to TRBJ2-5; 16 nucleotides align to TRBD2. CDR3 length equals 16 residues. With V trimmed by 4 bases and J by 5 bases, 4 bases remained unmatched. CDR3 in DNA: TGTGCCAGCAGTTCGGGACTAGCGGGGGGGCCGGAGACCCAGTACTTC. Protein product: CASSSGLAGGPETQYF.

This clonotype was observed many times. Here the CDR3 reads CASSPWTASYEQYF. Written as DNA, the CDR3 is TGTGCCAGCAGTCCATGGACGGCCTCCTACGAGCAGTACTTC. This chain joins TRBV28 and TRBJ2-7; no firm D call. This CDR3 is built from 14 residues. Between the trimmed V and J ends, which lost 5 bases and 0 bases, there was a span of 11 bases. Germline CDR1 is MDHEN and CDR2 is SYDVKM.

The chain couples TRBV5-6 to TRBJ1-2; 7 bases agree with TRBD1. Trimming removed 4 bases from V and 3 bases from J; junction bases left unmatched: 6. The CDR3 is 14 residues long. CDR1 and CDR2 (germline): SGHDT, YYEEEE. The DNA for the CDR3 is TGTGCCAGCAGCCGGGACAGAAACCACTATGGCTACACCTTC. This sequence encodes CASSRDRNHYGYTF.

This CDR3 is CASSSRRAGSYEQYF. In DNA form, the CDR3 reads TGTGCCAGCAGCTCTCGGAGGGCGGGATCCTACGAGCAGTACTTC. The gene calls are TRBV11-3 and TRBJ2-7, with D possibly matching TRBD2 (6 bases). The CDR3 sequence is 15 residues long. The germline V and J ends were trimmed by 4 bases and 1 base, with 14 bases remaining between them. Germline CDR1 is SGHNT and CDR2 is YENEEA.

The chain uses TRBV12-3 or TRBV12-4 and TRBJ2-1; perhaps TRBD1 as D (5 bases). The CDR3 has 12 residues. The ends were cut back, 6 bases at V and 5 bases at J, with 8 bases in the middle. CDR3 sequence: CASRNRHNEQFF. The CDR3 DNA is TGTGCCAGCAGAAACAGGCACAATGAGCAGTTCTTC.

This chain uses TRBV30 with TRBJ2-7; TRBD1 might be the D (6 bases). Germline-derived CDR1 and CDR2 are GTSNPN and SVGIG (reference sequence). There are 13 residues in the CDR3. V lost 3 bases and J 6 bases, leaving 15 bases between the germline ends. CDR3 DNA sequence: TGTGCCTGGAGCTTGGGACATGATGTCGAGCAGTACTTC. It yields the protein CAWSLGHDVEQYF.

The table lists this clonotype with a few counts. The J gene is TRBJ2-7, the V gene TRBV20-1, with 8 nucleotides matching TRBD2. J lost 5 bases, V lost 3 bases, and 3 bases had no gene match. This CDR3 has 12 residues. Germline loops: CDR1 DFQATT, CDR2 SNEGSKA (reference sequence). CDR3 in DNA: TGCAGTGCTAGCGGGAGGGCGGACGAGCAGTACTTC. It is translated as CSASGRADEQYF.

V and J are TRBV28 and TRBJ2-3; the D gene is possibly TRBD2 (5 bases). The V gene's germline CDR1 is MDHEN and CDR2 SYDVKM. V lost 5 bases to trimming and J lost 2 bases, with 20 bases between them. The CDR3 has 17 amino acids. DNA for the CDR3: TGTGCCAGCAGTCCCGCCAACCCGACGGACTTCACAGATACGCAGTATTTT. The encoded protein is CASSPANPTDFTDTQYF.

In this sample, this clonotype turned up many times. V gene TRBV29-1 combines with J gene TRBJ2-7, with 8 bases aligning to TRBD2. This CDR3 is 13 amino acids long. The V gene end was trimmed by 5 bases and the J gene end by 0 bases; junction bases not matched to a gene: 3. In germline, CDR1 is SQVTM, CDR2 ANQGSEA. In nucleotides, the CDR3 is TGCAGCGTTACTAGCGGTTCCTCCTACGAGCAGTACTTC. It translates to CSVTSGSSYEQYF.

This clonotype came up many times. This rearrangement joins TRBV12-3 or TRBV12-4 to TRBJ2-5; D gene uncertain. With 8 bases removed from V and 2 bases from J, the gap between germline ends came to 18 bases. CDR3 length: 15 amino acids. CDR3 DNA sequence: TGTGCCAGCGGCCGGGCGCCCGGCAATCAAGAGACCCAGTACTTC. Translating gives CASGRAPGNQETQYF.

Comments on this clonotype: It may be a read error: a sequence one base away is much more abundant. The chain links TRBV15 to TRBJ2-7; D is possibly TRBD2 (5 bases). Trimming shortened V by 4 bases and J by 1 base, and 8 bases separated the two germline ends. CDR3 length equals 13 residues. Germline CDR1 and CDR2: LNHNV and YYDKDF (reference sequence). CDR3 in amino acids: CATSTRTSYEQYF. CDR3 sequence (DNA): TGTGCCACCAGCACCAGGACTTCCTACGAGCAGTACTTC.

This clonotype appeared many times. This sequence joins TRBV2 and TRBJ1-1; possible D gene TRBD1, 5 bases. The CDR3 contains 17 residues. V lost 0 bases, J lost 4 bases, and 18 bases lay in between. Germline V lookup: CDR1 SNHLY, CDR2 FYNNEI. The CDR3 DNA reads as TGTGCCAGCAGTGAAGCGCAAAGGGGCGCGAGGGGCACTGAAGCTTTCTTT. Encoded protein: CASSEAQRGARGTEAFF.

The V and J genes are TRBV20-1 and TRBJ1-2; no definite D call. The V gene lost 0 bases and the J gene lost 5 bases, with 19 bases spanning the gap. The CDR3 totals 16 residues. The V gene's germline CDR1 is DFQATT and CDR2 SNEGSKA (reference sequence). The CDR3 sequence: CSARDAEEVSPYGYTF. CDR3 bases: TGCAGTGCTAGAGACGCAGAAGAGGTCTCGCCGTATGGCTACACCTTC.

This clonotype was counted ten times or more. The CDR3 sequence: CASSLGQGVYEQYF. The CDR3 bases are TGTGCCAGCAGTTTAGGTCAGGGAGTTTACGAGCAGTACTTC. This sequence joins TRBV12-3 or TRBV12-4 and TRBJ2-7; TRBD1 or TRBD2 may be the D gene (5 bases each). There are 14 residues in the CDR3. The V end lost 1 base, the J end lost 4 bases, and 11 bases lay between the germline ends.

This clonotype was found many times. The V and J genes are TRBV28 and TRBJ1-2; D is possibly TRBD1 (5 bases). The CDR3 extends over 16 amino acids. V lost 4 bases, J lost 4 bases, and 19 bases lay in between. Germline V CDR1 and CDR2: MDHEN, SYDVKM. The CDR3 DNA reads TGTGCCAGCAGTTCCGGGACGGACATTTACCTCTATGGCTACACCTTC. This encodes CASSSGTDIYLYGYTF.

This clonotype was counted at least ten times. This chain connects TRBV11-2 to TRBJ1-6, with a possible D match to TRBD1 (5 bases). Germline V CDR1 and CDR2: SGHAT, FQNNGV. Trimming cost V 7 bases and J 6 bases, with 22 bases left between them. The CDR3 is made up of 17 amino acids. The CDR3 reads CASTLGLVRGVNSPLHF. The CDR3 DNA reads TGTGCCAGCACTTTAGGATTGGTGAGGGGCGTTAATTCACCCCTCCACTTT.

This clonotype has a count of ten or more. The CDR3 DNA follows: TGTGCCAGCAGGGACAGGTCTAACTATGGCTACACCTTC. This gives the protein CASRDRSNYGYTF. The rearrangement links TRBV6-2 or TRBV6-3 to TRBJ1-2; 7 positions agree with TRBD1. The ends lost 6 bases at V and 0 bases at J; junction bases unmatched: 1. The CDR3 has 13 amino acids. CDR1 is MNHEY and CDR2 is SVGEGT in the germline V gene.

This clonotype was found many times. The genes are TRBV12-3 or TRBV12-4 and TRBJ1-2; no definite D call. Trimming pared 1 base from V and 6 bases from J, leaving 6 bases between. CDR3 length: 12 residues. In nucleotides, the CDR3 is TGTGCCAGCAGTTTAGTAGGAGATGGCTACACCTTC. This encodes CASSLVGDGYTF.

CDR3 residues: CASSLYRGNDNEQFF. CDR3 bases: TGTGCCAGCAGTTTATACCGGGGAAACGACAATGAGCAGTTCTTC. The chain links TRBV28 to TRBJ2-1, with D perhaps TRBD2 (5 bases). The V end lost 1 base, the J end lost 5 bases, and 12 bases lay between the germline ends. From germline, CDR1 is MDHEN and CDR2 SYDVKM. This CDR3 spans 15 amino acids.

The sample holds many counts of this clonotype. The gene calls are TRBV27 and TRBJ1-1, with D hard to call. V lost 0 bases and J 0 bases, leaving 11 bases between the germline ends. The germline CDR1 and CDR2 sequences are MNHEY and SMNVEV (reference sequence). The CDR3 is made up of 16 amino acids. The CDR3 DNA sequence: TGTGCCAGCAGTTTATCCCGGACGCTAATGAACACTGAAGCTTTCTTT. This sequence encodes CASSLSRTLMNTEAFF.

This clonotype has just a few counts. The chain employs TRBV7-2 and TRBJ2-2; possibly TRBD1 for D (5 bases). V lost 1 base to trimming and J lost 2 bases, with 11 bases between them. The CDR3 extends over 16 amino acids. Looked up from germline, CDR1 is SGHTA and CDR2 is FQGNSA. The CDR3 region is CASSLDGALNTGELFF. CDR3 in DNA: TGTGCCAGCAGCTTAGATGGGGCCCTCAACACCGGGGAGCTGTTTTTT.